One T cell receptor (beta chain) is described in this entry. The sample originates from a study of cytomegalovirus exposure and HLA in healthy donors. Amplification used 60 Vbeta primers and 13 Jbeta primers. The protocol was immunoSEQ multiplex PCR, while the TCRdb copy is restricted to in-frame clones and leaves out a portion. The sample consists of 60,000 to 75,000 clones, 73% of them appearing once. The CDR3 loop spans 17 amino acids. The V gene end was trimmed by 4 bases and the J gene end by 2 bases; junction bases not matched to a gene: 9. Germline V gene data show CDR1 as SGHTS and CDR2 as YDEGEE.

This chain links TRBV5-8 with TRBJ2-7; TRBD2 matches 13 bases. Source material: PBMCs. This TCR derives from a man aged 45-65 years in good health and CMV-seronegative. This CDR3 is CASSVAGTSGATYEQYF. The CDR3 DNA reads TGTGCCAGCAGCGTGGCCGGGACTAGCGGGGCAACCTACGAGCAGTACTTC.